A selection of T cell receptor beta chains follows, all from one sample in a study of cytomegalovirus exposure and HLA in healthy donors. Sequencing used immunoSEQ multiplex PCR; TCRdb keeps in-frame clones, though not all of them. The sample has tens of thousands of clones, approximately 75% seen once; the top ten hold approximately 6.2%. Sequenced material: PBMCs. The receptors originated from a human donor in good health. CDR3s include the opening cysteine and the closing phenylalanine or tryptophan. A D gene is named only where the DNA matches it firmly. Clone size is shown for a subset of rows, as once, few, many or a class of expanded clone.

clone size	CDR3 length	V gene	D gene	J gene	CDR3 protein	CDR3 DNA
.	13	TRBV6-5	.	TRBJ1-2	CASSHGEAYGYTF	TGTGCCAGCAGTCACGGGGAGGCCTATGGCTACACCTTC
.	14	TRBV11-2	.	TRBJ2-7	CASSLVGGRDEQYF	TGTGCCAGCAGCCTCGTGGGGGGTAGGGACGAGCAGTACTTC
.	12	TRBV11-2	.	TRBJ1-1	CASSAMNTEAFF	TGTGCCAGCAGCGCGATGAACACTGAAGCTTTCTTT
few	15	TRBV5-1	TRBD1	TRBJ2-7	CASSFFGTGAYEQYF	TGCGCCAGCAGCTTCTTCGGGACAGGGGCCTACGAGCAGTACTTC
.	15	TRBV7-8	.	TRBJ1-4	CASSPAWREQRALFF	TGTGCCAGCAGCCCCGCGTGGCGGGAACAAAGAGCACTGTTTTTT
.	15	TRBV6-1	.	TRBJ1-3	CASSEGGGPGNTIYF	TGTGCCAGCAGTGAAGGCGGGGGGCCTGGAAACACCATATATTTT
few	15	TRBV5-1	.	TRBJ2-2	CASSFNPGMGGELFF	TGCGCCAGCAGCTTCAATCCAGGGATGGGAGGGGAGCTGTTTTTT
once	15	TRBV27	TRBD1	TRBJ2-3	CASSLGTGLADTQYF	TGTGCCAGCAGTCTAGGGACAGGGCTCGCAGATACGCAGTATTTT
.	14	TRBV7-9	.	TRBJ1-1	CASSLTVVNTEAFF	TGTGCCAGCAGCTTAACGGTCGTGAACACTGAAGCTTTCTTT
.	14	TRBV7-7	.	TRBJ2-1	CASSPRLRGGEQFF	TGTGCTAGCAGCCCGCGTTTGCGGGGAGGCGAGCAGTTCTTC
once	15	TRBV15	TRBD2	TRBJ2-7	CATSRALGGGHEQYF	TGTGCCACCAGCAGGGCCCTCGGGGGGGGTCACGAGCAGTACTTC
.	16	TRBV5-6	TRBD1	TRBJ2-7	CASSFVNDRGVGEQYF	TGTGCCAGCAGCTTCGTGAATGACAGGGGTGTAGGAGAGCAGTACTTC